This T cell receptor (beta chain) is drawn from a study of human T cells and chemical hapten exposure. The study, taken as a whole, reports: Following DPC sensitization, TCRs present above 1 in 1000 frequency showed no change.

This CDR3 spans 14 amino acids. V dropped 5 bases and J dropped 4 bases, with 17 bases sitting between them. Germline V gene lookup returns CDR1 DFQATT and CDR2 SNEGSKA (reference sequence). Whole blood, unfractionated, served as the material for total RNA extraction. The sample holds a few counts of this clonotype. Antigen: not known. The library labeled individual cDNA molecules by adding unique molecular identifiers to them. TCRdb recomputed calls from the reads with MiXCR, one row per CDR3 protein. The sample holds 95,000 to 150,000 distinct CDR3 sequences, about 7.7% seen once. The gene calls are TRBV20-1 and TRBJ2-5, with a weak D call TRBD2 (7 bases). The origin of this receptor is a human donor in good health. Some clones in this sample may be carry-over from other donors' samples. Material: whole blood. In nucleotides, the CDR3 is TGCAGTGCTCGCCCAGAAGGGGGGGGAGAGACCCAGTACTTC. It is translated as CSARPEGGGETQYF.